Shown below are 10 T cell receptor beta chains from a single sample sequenced in a study of blood T cell repertoires in COVID-19. This table comes from immunoSEQ multiplex PCR, and its TCRdb copy is limited to in-frame clones, with some not included. The repertoire holds 100,000 to 150,000 clones, with 70% to 85% as singletons. Material for sequencing was peripheral blood. The receptors were gathered from a woman aged 70-85 years with acute or convalescent COVID-19.

The gene calls are TRBV2 and TRBJ2-7, with D perhaps matching TRBD2 (5 bases). Between the trimmed V and J ends, which lost 7 bases and 4 bases, there was a span of 11 bases. The CDR3 is 12 amino acids. Per the germline V gene, CDR1 is SNHLY and CDR2 is FYNNEI. CDR3 residues: CASTATGYEQYF. The CDR3 coding sequence is TGTGCCAGCACAGCAACGGGGTACGAGCAGTACTTC.

V is TRBV6-5 and J is TRBJ1-3; D may be TRBD1 (5 bases). Trimming removed 10 bases from V and 0 bases from J, with 16 bases in between. The germline gives CDR1 MNHEY, CDR2 SVGAGI. The CDR3 is made up of 15 amino acids. The CDR3 bases are TGTGCCATTCTGGGACTACCTAGCTCTGGAAACACCATATATTTT. The encoded protein is CAILGLPSSGNTIYF.

The rearrangement joins TRBV7-2 to TRBJ1-6, with no clear D. Germline V lookup: CDR1 SGHTA, CDR2 FQGNSA. CDR3 length: 16 residues. V gave up 2 bases and J gave up 10 bases, with 18 bases separating them. The CDR3 DNA follows: TGTGCCAGCAGCTTATCCGTATCGGGGTTGAACTCACCCCTCCACTTT. Its protein product is CASSLSVSGLNSPLHF.

V usage is TRBV27 and J usage is TRBJ1-1, with a weak D call TRBD1 (5 bases). The V end lost 4 bases, the J end lost 5 bases, and 17 bases lay between the germline ends. Germline loops: CDR1 MNHEY, CDR2 SMNVEV (reference sequence). The length of the CDR3 is 15 residues. The CDR3 here is CASSSPGKRFTEAFF. The CDR3 DNA is TGTGCCAGCAGTTCCCCAGGGAAAAGGTTTACTGAAGCTTTCTTT.

This clone was recorded only once. CDR3 region: CSVDAGRTEAFF. DNA of the CDR3: TGCAGCGTTGACGCAGGGCGGACTGAAGCTTTCTTT. This chain joins TRBV29-1 and TRBJ1-1; tentative D call: TRBD1 (5 bases). CDR1 SQVTM and CDR2 ANQGSEA come from the germline V gene. The germline V and J ends were trimmed by 3 bases and 5 bases, with 10 bases remaining between them. This CDR3 is 12 amino acids long. Together with reference TRBV29-1 and TRBJ1-1, the CDR3 gives the full variable domain: SAVISQKPSRDICQRGTSLTIQCQVDSQVTMMFWYRQQPGQSLTLIATANQGSEATYESGFVIDKFPISRPNLTFSTLTVSNMSPEDSSIYLCSVDAGRTEAFFGQGTRLTVV.

The chain combines TRBV4-1 with TRBJ1-6, with 7 positions matching TRBD1. The trim removed 3 bases at V and 3 bases at J, leaving 8 bases unmatched. The CDR3 has 17 amino acids. CDR1 is MGHRA, CDR2 YSYEKL, per germline. The CDR3 coding sequence is TGCGCCAGCAGCCAGGCCACGACAGGGAACTATAATTCACCCCTCCACTTT. Its translation is CASSQATTGNYNSPLHF.

The chain recombines TRBV19 with TRBJ2-7; D unclear. The CDR3 length is 13 residues. Germline CDR1 is LNHDA and CDR2 is SQIVND (reference sequence). Trimming took 5 bases from V and 6 from J, leaving 14 bases between them. Written as DNA, the CDR3 is TGTGCCAGTAGTTACAGACGCGACACCGAGCAGTACTTC. It yields the protein CASSYRRDTEQYF.

The chain is built from TRBV6-1 and TRBJ2-3; D gene unclear. V lost 3 bases and J 4 bases, leaving 11 bases between the germline ends. There are 14 residues in the CDR3. The germline V gene has CDR1 MNHNS and CDR2 SASEGT. The CDR3 here is CASSEFGPADTQYF. The CDR3 DNA sequence: TGTGCCAGCAGTGAGTTTGGGCCGGCAGATACGCAGTATTTT.

A single count supports this clone. The genes are TRBV9 and TRBJ2-2, with 10 bases identical to TRBD2. The V segment lost 0 bases and the J segment 5 bases; nucleotides outside the gene matches: 4. The germline V gene encodes CDR1 SGDLS and CDR2 YYNGEE. The CDR3 is 16 residues long. CDR3: CASSVGGLAETGELFF. DNA for the CDR3: TGTGCCAGCAGCGTAGGCGGACTAGCGGAAACCGGGGAGCTGTTTTTT.

This sequence joins TRBV6-5 and TRBJ1-6, with a tentative D call TRBD1 (6 bases). V lost 7 bases and J 9 bases, leaving 19 bases between the germline ends. CDR1 and CDR2 (germline): MNHEY, SVGAGI. The CDR3 spans 15 residues. This chain's CDR3 is CASTLKGGVSSPLHF. CDR3 nucleotide sequence: TGTGCCAGCACCCTAAAAGGGGGTGTGAGTTCACCCCTCCACTTT.